This T cell receptor beta chain originates from a study of identical twins. General observations from the study: In cord blood, abundant beta clonotypes had fewer insertions; memory showed no trend. Because invariant MAIT and iNKT cells could be present, zero-insertion analyses could be partly confounded.

As to this clonotype: Antigen: not known.

TCRdb recomputed calls from the 5' RACE reads with MiXCR, one row per CDR3 protein. The table lists about 530,000 distinct CDR3 sequences, approximately 16% of them singletons, with roughly 0.44% in the top ten. The germline V gene has CDR1 SGHAT and CDR2 FQNNGV. V was pared by 1 base and J by 0 bases, with 5 bases of the junction left unmatched. This CDR3 has 17 amino acids. Donors were all healthy Caucasians. A further study also used this sample, focusing on yellow fever vaccine responses in identical twins.

V gene TRBV11-2 combines with J gene TRBJ2-2; 7 bases align to TRBD1. This sequence originates from a woman between 18 and 30 years old in good health. Sequences were obtained from CD4+ T cells sorted from blood. The CDR3 here is CASSLVSGTANTGELFF. The DNA for the CDR3 is TGTGCCAGCAGCTTAGTTTCCGGGACAGCGAACACCGGGGAGCTGTTTTTT.